The TCR beta chain described here comes from a study of T cells in localized non-small cell lung cancer. Only in-frame clones appear in the TCRdb table, and some are missing; sequencing was by immunoSEQ multiplex PCR. The sample lists 90,000 to 95,000 clones, roughly 93% occurring once. General study findings and limits: Sequencing covered just one tumor region, so heterogeneity cannot be ruled out. Among the tissues sampled, uninvolved adjacent lung had the highest T cell clonality, above tumor.

Trimming took 5 bases from V and 1 from J, leaving 9 bases between them. Germline CDR1 is SGHNT and CDR2 is YYREEE (reference sequence). The CDR3 contains 13 residues. This clone turned up a few times. What it binds is unknown. The starting material was PBMCs, obtained before any cancer treatment. This rearrangement joins TRBV5-4 to TRBJ1-1; D unresolved. This TCR was sampled from a woman aged 40 to 75 with stage II squamous cell lung carcinoma. The CDR3 DNA reads as TGTGCCAGCAGTTACCTGACGAACACTGAAGCTTTCTTT. Residues: CASSYLTNTEAFF.